The 27 T cell receptor beta chains below all came from one sample that was sequenced in a study of regulatory T cells in long-lasting Graves disease. Building of the TCR beta libraries involved iRepertoire HTBI primers and Arm-PCR of CDR3 regions. Using its own MiXCR run on the multiplex PCR reads, TCRdb lists one record per CDR3 protein. Among roughly 400,000 distinct CDR3 sequences, less than 25% were seen once, and the ten largest hold under 25%. Time point given: persistent/refractory GD, antithyroid drugs over 5 years with positive TRAb. Isolated PBMC RNA provided the starting material for the TCR library. Material: peripheral blood mononuclear cells (PBMCs), obtained when the disease was refractory, from a patient treated with antithyroid drugs. All receptors derive from a female donor with Graves disease.

This clonotype occurred once. The gene calls are TRBV9 and TRBJ1-4; 8 nucleotides line up with TRBD1. Trimming cost V 4 bases and J 8 bases; bases outside gene matches: 10. Germline CDR1 and CDR2: SGDLS and YYNGEE. The CDR3 has 15 residues. The CDR3 sequence: CASSLEQGVREKLFF. The CDR3 bases are TGTGCCAGCAGCCTCGAACAGGGGGTTCGAGAAAAACTGTTTTTT.

In its sample, this clonotype was seen many times. V is TRBV20-1 and J is TRBJ2-4; 8 bases match TRBD1. From germline, CDR1 is DFQATT and CDR2 SNEGSKA (reference sequence). The V gene end was trimmed by 0 bases and the J gene end by 5 bases; junction bases not matched to a gene: 9. CDR3 length: 16 residues. CDR3: CSARDAVTGGENIQYF. In DNA form, the CDR3 reads TGCAGTGCTAGAGATGCGGTTACAGGGGGAGAAAACATTCAGTACTTC.

This clonotype was found many times. This chain links TRBV13 with TRBJ1-4; D is uncertain. Trimming pared 5 bases from V and 0 bases from J, leaving 7 bases between. This CDR3 is 14 amino acids long. From germline, CDR1 is PRHDT and CDR2 FYEKMQ (reference sequence). The CDR3 here is CASSPTPTNEKLFF. CDR3 nucleotide sequence: TGTGCCAGCAGCCCCACCCCAACTAATGAAAAACTGTTTTTT.

Ten or more counts support this clonotype. V usage is TRBV12-3 or TRBV12-4 and J usage is TRBJ1-6; no definite D call. Trimming cost V 1 base and J 5 bases, with 6 bases left between them. CDR3 size: 14 residues. The CDR3 reads CASSLVGNNSPLHF. CDR3 sequence (DNA): TGTGCCAGCAGTTTAGTAGGAAATAATTCACCCCTCCACTTT.

The chain employs TRBV3-1 and TRBJ2-7; D is undetermined. Trimming stripped 1 base from V and 3 bases from J, with 4 bases between. This CDR3 is built from 12 residues. CDR1 and CDR2 from the germline V gene are LGHDT and YNNKEL (reference sequence). In DNA form, the CDR3 reads TGTGCCAGCAGCCAAGTGATCTACGAGCAGTACTTC. Residues: CASSQVIYEQYF.

The chain combines TRBV9 with TRBJ2-7; the D gene is possibly TRBD2 (6 bases). Germline CDR1 and CDR2: SGDLS and YYNGEE. With 4 bases removed from V and 2 bases from J, the gap between germline ends came to 16 bases. This CDR3 is 15 amino acids long. For the CDR3, the DNA is TGTGCCAGCAGCCCATCCTCCGGGAGCACCTACGAGCAGTACTTC. Its translation: CASSPSSGSTYEQYF.

In the case of this clonotype: This could be a read error, since a much larger clone is one nucleotide away. The chain combines TRBV5-6 with TRBJ1-1; tentative D call: TRBD1 (5 bases). The germline V and J ends were trimmed by 3 bases and 6 bases, with 6 bases remaining between them. Looked up from germline, CDR1 is SGHDT and CDR2 is YYEEEE. This CDR3 has 11 amino acids. The CDR3 DNA reads as TGTGCCAGCAGCTACAGGTCTGAAGCTTTCTTT. Translating it yields CASSYRSEAFF. Full variable domain (outside the CDR3, taken from reference TRBV5-6 and TRBJ1-1): DAGVTQSPTHLIKTRGQQVTLRCSPKSGHDTVSWYQQALGQGPQFIFQYYEEEERQRGNFPDRFSGHQFPNYSSELNVNALLLGDSALYLCASSYRSEAFFGQGTRLTVV.

There are many counts of this clonotype. The CDR3 is CASSPMDSYEQYF. DNA for the CDR3: TGTGCCAGCAGCCCCATGGATTCCTACGAGCAGTACTTC. The rearrangement joins TRBV7-9 to TRBJ2-7; D is unresolved. Trimming removed 5 bases from V and 1 base from J, with 9 bases in between. The CDR3 runs 13 residues. Germline V gene sequence: CDR1 SEHNR, CDR2 FQNEAQ (reference sequence).

This clonotype was seen ten or more times. This chain connects TRBV7-2 to TRBJ1-2; 8 bases line up with TRBD1. CDR3 size: 16 residues. V shed 5 bases and J 0 bases; nucleotides not matched to a gene: 8. The germline gives CDR1 SGHTA, CDR2 FQGNSA. The CDR3 sequence: CASSGAGQATNYGYTF. The DNA of the CDR3 is TGTGCCAGCAGCGGGGCGGGACAGGCCACTAACTATGGCTACACCTTC.

This clonotype was seen a handful of times. V usage is TRBV19 and J usage is TRBJ2-7; 14 bases map to TRBD2. After removal of 5 bases from V and 2 bases from J, the junction contained 11 bases not matched to a gene. This CDR3 is built from 18 residues. The germline V gene has CDR1 LNHDA and CDR2 SQIVND (reference sequence). In DNA form, the CDR3 reads TGTGCCAGTAGTGCCCGACTAGCGGGAGGGACCAGGGCCTACGAGCAGTACTTC. This encodes CASSARLAGGTRAYEQYF.

The chain combines TRBV6-2 or TRBV6-3 with TRBJ2-5, with 11 bases fitting TRBD2. CDR1 and CDR2 (germline): MNHEY, SVGEGT. Trimming cost V 5 bases and J 4 bases; bases outside gene matches: 9. The CDR3 is made up of 16 amino acids. CDR3 sequence: CASSIRSGRAGETQYF. CDR3 nucleotide sequence: TGTGCCAGCAGTATCCGTAGCGGGAGGGCCGGAGAGACCCAGTACTTC.

V usage is TRBV30 and J usage is TRBJ1-5; 7 bases are shared with TRBD1. V lost 0 bases to trimming and J lost 5 bases; unmatched junction nucleotides: 13. The CDR3 consists of 17 residues. Germline V gene data show CDR1 as GTSNPN and CDR2 as SVGIG (reference sequence). For the CDR3, the DNA is TGTGCCTGGAGTGTCAGCCTACAGGGGCCTTTTGATCAGCCCCAGCATTTT. Translated, it gives CAWSVSLQGPFDQPQHF.

The sample holds many counts of this clonotype. The rearrangement uses TRBV20-1 and TRBJ2-5, with 12 positions matching TRBD2. V dropped 0 bases and J dropped 5; count of bases not matched to a gene: 7. CDR1 is DFQATT and CDR2 is SNEGSKA in the germline V gene (reference sequence). This CDR3 comprises 16 residues. CDR3 DNA sequence: TGCAGTGCTAGAGACGCGACTAGCGGGAGTTTTGAGACCCAGTACTTC. The encoded protein is CSARDATSGSFETQYF.

The V call is TRBV30, the J call TRBJ2-1, with D hard to call. The V gene lost 1 base and the J gene lost 3 bases, with 4 bases spanning the gap. Germline-derived CDR1 and CDR2 are GTSNPN and SVGIG (reference sequence). The length of the CDR3 is 12 residues. The chain's CDR3 is CAWSGRYNEQFF. CDR3 DNA: TGTGCCTGGAGTGGACGCTACAATGAGCAGTTCTTC.

The chain couples TRBV5-5 to TRBJ2-7; a possible D gene is TRBD2 (5 bases). The germline CDR1 and CDR2 sequences are SGHKS and YYEKEE (reference sequence). CDR3 length equals 14 residues. The V end lost 4 bases, the J end lost 1 base, and 12 bases lay between the germline ends. The CDR3 loop is CASSVDGVSYEQYF. CDR3 coding DNA: TGTGCCAGCAGCGTGGACGGGGTATCCTACGAGCAGTACTTC.

This sequence joins TRBV2 and TRBJ2-5; TRBD1 matches 8 bases. CDR3 length equals 14 residues. CDR1 and CDR2 from the germline V gene are SNHLY and FYNNEI. J gave up 6 bases and V 6 bases, and 9 bases lay outside the gene matches. CDR3 sequence reads: CASSRDRFSKTQYF. The CDR3 bases are TGTGCCAGCAGCCGGGACAGGTTTAGTAAGACCCAGTACTTC.

The J gene is TRBJ2-7, the V gene TRBV15; the match to TRBD2 covers 8 bases. From germline, CDR1 is LNHNV and CDR2 YYDKDF (reference sequence). Germline trimming cut 3 bases from V and 5 bases from J; bases unmatched to any gene: 9. CDR3 length equals 15 residues. The CDR3 DNA reads TGTGCCACCAGCAGGACGGGACTAGTGACGGACGAGCAGTACTTC. Protein: CATSRTGLVTDEQYF.

This clonotype was detected only a few times. V usage is TRBV27 and J usage is TRBJ1-5, with D perhaps TRBD1 (6 bases). The CDR3 has 15 residues. Germline V gives CDR1 MNHEY, CDR2 SMNVEV (reference sequence). The V end lost 5 bases, the J end lost 0 bases, and 11 bases lay between the germline ends. The CDR3 bases are TGTGCCAGCAGTATACAGGGCTATAGCAATCAGCCCCAGCATTTT. Protein product: CASSIQGYSNQPQHF.

For the CDR3, the DNA is TGCGCCAGCAGCGTGGGACAGGGGGCGTTGGTCACTGAAGCTTTCTTT. Its protein product is CASSVGQGALVTEAFF. The V gene is TRBV5-1, the J gene TRBJ1-1; 12 bases fit TRBD1. The CDR3 sequence is 16 residues long. Germline CDR1 reads SGHRS; CDR2 reads YFSETQ. V lost 4 bases, J lost 4 bases, and 8 bases stayed unmatched.

The chain recombines TRBV6-2 or TRBV6-3 with TRBJ2-7; 10 bases are a match to TRBD1. CDR1 and CDR2 from the germline V gene are MNHEY and SVGEGT. There are 15 residues in the CDR3. V dropped 6 bases and J dropped 0; count of bases not matched to a gene: 5. CDR3 in amino acids: CASSRTGGSSYEQYF. Written as DNA, the CDR3 is TGTGCCAGCAGCCGGACAGGGGGGAGCTCCTACGAGCAGTACTTC.

This clonotype was observed a handful of times. This chain links TRBV4-2 with TRBJ2-7; the D gene could be TRBD1 or TRBD2 (5 bases each). The length of the CDR3 is 15 residues. CDR1 and CDR2 (germline): LGHNA, YNFKEQ. V lost 0 bases, J lost 3 bases, and 12 bases lay in between. CDR3 DNA sequence: TGTGCCAGCAGCCAAGATCTACGGGACGACTACGAGCAGTACTTC. Its protein is CASSQDLRDDYEQYF.

The chain recombines TRBV25-1 with TRBJ2-1; 13 bases map to TRBD2. The CDR3 is made up of 14 amino acids. J lost 9 bases, V lost 7 bases, and 6 bases had no gene match. Germline loops: CDR1 MGHDK, CDR2 SYGVNS. CDR3 sequence: CASTRTSGSLEQFF. The CDR3 DNA sequence: TGTGCCAGCACAAGGACTAGCGGGAGCCTTGAGCAGTTCTTC.

This clonotype has a handful of counts. The J gene is TRBJ2-2, the V gene TRBV27, with 7 bases lining up with TRBD2. The CDR3 extends over 15 amino acids. The trim removed 6 bases at V and 0 bases at J, leaving 4 bases unmatched. The germline gives CDR1 MNHEY, CDR2 SMNVEV (reference sequence). The CDR3 coding sequence is TGTGCCAGCAGCTGGGAGGGTCCGAACACCGGGGAGCTGTTTTTT. This sequence encodes CASSWEGPNTGELFF.

The V call is TRBV5-1, the J call TRBJ2-2, with TRBD1 as a possible D gene (5 bases). This CDR3 comprises 13 residues. The ends were cut back, 5 bases at V and 2 bases at J, with 7 bases in the middle. Germline V lookup: CDR1 SGHRS, CDR2 YFSETQ. Here the CDR3 reads CASRTENTGELFF. The DNA of the CDR3 is TGCGCCAGCAGGACAGAAAACACCGGGGAGCTGTTTTTT.

This clonotype was recorded once. The chain recombines TRBV20-1 with TRBJ2-7; D perhaps matches TRBD2 (5 bases). Germline V gene data show CDR1 as DFQATT and CDR2 as SNEGSKA (reference sequence). V was clipped by 6 bases and J by 0 bases, with 18 bases between them. This CDR3 is built from 15 residues. In DNA form, the CDR3 reads TGCAGTGCCCGTTCGTTAGCGAGGAGCTCCTACGAGCAGTACTTC. Translated, it gives CSARSLARSSYEQYF.

There are many counts of this clonotype. This chain uses TRBV12-3 or TRBV12-4 with TRBJ2-5, with a tentative D call TRBD1 (6 bases). V shed 3 bases and J shed 5 bases, with 25 bases lying between them. This CDR3 contains 18 residues. The CDR3 protein is CASSFFQVKSVRGETQYF. CDR3 nucleotides: TGTGCCAGCAGTTTTTTCCAGGTCAAGTCCGTCAGGGGTGAGACCCAGTACTTC.

The table lists this clonotype with many counts. The rearrangement uses TRBV28 and TRBJ1-1, with TRBD1 identical over 8 bases. The CDR3 covers 14 residues. V shed 3 bases and J 5 bases; nucleotides not matched to a gene: 5. Germline-derived CDR1 and CDR2 are MDHEN and SYDVKM. CDR3 DNA sequence: TGTGCCAGCAGTTTCTCGGACAGGGTAACTGAAGCTTTCTTT. Translating gives CASSFSDRVTEAFF.